The 9 T cell receptor beta chains in this list originate from one sample, sequenced in a study of T cells after yellow fever vaccination. TCRdb passed the 5' RACE reads through MiXCR, listing each CDR3 protein once. The repertoire holds over 250,000 distinct CDR3 sequences, with about 4% as singletons. The sequencing used PBMCs, collected 5 days after the yellow fever booster vaccination. The receptor source for this set is a young man who received the YFV17D yellow fever vaccine.

The chain recombines TRBV7-9 with TRBJ2-3; perhaps TRBD2 as D (6 bases). Trimming stripped 2 bases from V and 3 bases from J, with 9 bases between. CDR1 SEHNR and CDR2 FQNEAQ come from the germline V gene (reference sequence). This CDR3 contains 14 residues. Here the CDR3 reads CASSLYGGTDTQYF. In nucleotides, the CDR3 is TGTGCCAGCAGCTTATACGGAGGGACAGATACGCAGTATTTT.

This clonotype was found a few times. At one of its ends the junction is not consistent with the germline gene, which may arise from a read error. CDR3 residues: CASSQDLQGYGYIF. The CDR3 region has the DNA TGCGCCAGCAGCCAAGATTTGCAGGGTTATGGCTACATCTTC. The chain employs TRBV4-3 and TRBJ1-2; D is possibly TRBD1 (5 bases). This CDR3 has 14 residues. Germline CDR1 reads LGHNA; CDR2 reads YSLEER.

This clonotype was seen ten or more times. This rearrangement joins TRBV5-6 to TRBJ2-5; D is uncertain. The germline V and J ends were trimmed by 6 bases and 2 bases, with 8 bases remaining between them. This CDR3 is built from 12 residues. Germline V CDR1 and CDR2: SGHDT, YYEEEE. Here the CDR3 DNA reads TGTGCCAGCACCATGAGGCAAGAGACCCAGTACTTC. Translated, it gives CASTMRQETQYF.

There are many counts of this clonotype. The chain recombines TRBV4-1 with TRBJ1-2, with 8 bases identical to TRBD1. J lost 2 bases, V lost 0 bases, and 2 bases had no gene match. CDR3 length: 15 amino acids. Germline V gene data show CDR1 as MGHRA and CDR2 as YSYEKL. The CDR3, as DNA: TGCGCCAGCAGCCAAGAAGGGACAGGAAACTATGGCTACACCTTC. Translation: CASSQEGTGNYGYTF.

This clonotype was recorded a few times. The genes are TRBV5-1 and TRBJ2-5; 10 bases map to TRBD2. This CDR3 comprises 20 residues. Germline V gives CDR1 SGHRS, CDR2 YFSETQ. Trimming removed 3 bases from V and 1 base from J; junction bases left unmatched: 18. CDR3 bases: TGCGCCAGCAGCTATCACGCCCTAGCGGGGGTCCTCGGGAGCCAAGAGACCCAGTACTTC. As protein: CASSYHALAGVLGSQETQYF. The full variable domain, completed using reference TRBV5-1 and TRBJ2-5, is KAGVTQTPRYLIKTRGQQVTLSCSPISGHRSVSWYQQTPGQGLQFLFEYFSETQRNKGNFPGRFSGRQFSNSRSEMNVSTLELGDSALYLCASSYHALAGVLGSQETQYFGPGTRLLVL.

This clonotype was picked up many times. The chain combines TRBV6-5 with TRBJ1-5; D may be TRBD1 (5 bases). In germline, CDR1 is MNHEY, CDR2 SVGAGI. Trimming took 2 bases from V and 6 from J, leaving 14 bases between them. This CDR3 region has 15 residues. The chain's CDR3 is CASSYLFGQGQPQHF. CDR3 in DNA: TGTGCCAGCAGTTACCTCTTTGGGCAGGGTCAGCCCCAGCATTTT.

This clonotype appeared many times. The V gene is TRBV3-1, the J gene TRBJ2-3, with TRBD2 identical over 8 bases. The ends lost 1 base at V and 4 bases at J; junction bases unmatched: 4. The germline CDR1 and CDR2 sequences are LGHDT and YNNKEL (reference sequence). The CDR3 has 15 residues. CDR3 amino acids: CASSQAGGPADTQYF. Here the CDR3 DNA reads TGTGCCAGCAGCCAAGCGGGGGGGCCTGCAGATACGCAGTATTTT.

This clonotype was seen repeatedly, ten times or more. The J gene is TRBJ2-1, the V gene TRBV29-1; D possibly corresponds to TRBD2 (6 bases). Deletions cut 4 bases from V and 5 bases from J, with 18 bases between. The CDR3 runs to 15 residues. In germline, CDR1 is SQVTM, CDR2 ANQGSEA. The DNA for the CDR3 is TGCAGCGTTGCCCCCCGATGGCGGGGTGACAATGAGCAGTTCTTC. This sequence encodes CSVAPRWRGDNEQFF.

This clonotype was counted at least ten times. The rearrangement uses TRBV11-2 and TRBJ2-1, with TRBD1 matching 9 bases. CDR3 size: 17 residues. Germline V gives CDR1 SGHAT, CDR2 FQNNGV. V trimming: 6 bases; J trimming: 6 bases; junction bases outside the gene matches: 15. CDR3 residues: CASSPRQGDFLGNEQFF. The CDR3 nucleotides read TGTGCCAGCAGTCCCAGACAGGGGGATTTTCTAGGCAATGAGCAGTTCTTC.